Following are 28 T cell receptor beta chains from one sample sequenced in a study of T cell repertoires in cytomegalovirus infection. One entry per CDR3 protein results from TCRdb running MiXCR on the reads. The sample has a few hundred thousand distinct CDR3 sequences, roughly a sixth seen once. The sequenced material came from PBMCs. These TCRs come from a human donor in good health (CMV status not recorded). Some clones in this sample may be carry-over from other donors' samples.

This clonotype was observed a few times. V gene TRBV11-3 combines with J gene TRBJ2-2; D possibly corresponds to TRBD1 (7 bases). This CDR3 has 14 residues. V was cut by 5 bases and J by 4 bases, with 11 bases left in between. Germline values: CDR1 SGHNT, CDR2 YENEEA. CDR3 protein: CASSGGTATGELFF. Here the CDR3 DNA reads TGTGCCAGCAGCGGCGGGACAGCCACCGGGGAGCTGTTTTTT.

This clonotype was found many times. The chain carries TRBV28 and TRBJ2-3; TRBD2 might be the D (6 bases). This CDR3 spans 13 amino acids. Looked up from germline, CDR1 is MDHEN and CDR2 is SYDVKM. Trimming left V 7 bases short and J 11 bases short, with 19 bases between. The CDR3, as DNA: TGTGCCAGCACGATAACGGGAGTGGATGAGCAGTATTTT. It codes for CASTITGVDEQYF.

The chain has TRBV7-2 and TRBJ2-5, with TRBD1 matching 11 bases. Germline V lookup: CDR1 SGHTA, CDR2 FQGNSA. The CDR3 runs to 15 residues. Losses at the gene ends were 7 bases for V and 4 bases for J; bases not matched to a gene: 8. The CDR3 nucleotides read TGTGCCAGCACCCGGACAGGGGGCGAGGGAGAGACCCAGTACTTC. This translates into CASTRTGGEGETQYF.

The sample holds a few counts of this clonotype. The chain uses TRBV20-1 and TRBJ2-7, with a tentative D call TRBD1 (6 bases). The V end was cut by 6 bases, the J end by 1 base, with 10 bases between. Germline V gene data show CDR1 as DFQATT and CDR2 as SNEGSKA (reference sequence). This CDR3 region has 12 residues. CDR3 sequence reads: CSAPGTSYEQYF. In DNA, the CDR3 is TGCAGTGCACCCGGGACATCCTACGAGCAGTACTTC.

This rearrangement joins TRBV6-1 to TRBJ2-7, with 9 bases lining up with TRBD1. The V gene end was trimmed by 5 bases and the J gene end by 3 bases; junction bases not matched to a gene: 5. CDR1 and CDR2 (germline): MNHNS, SASEGT. CDR3 length equals 14 residues. This chain's CDR3 is CASSQNRGRYEQYF. The CDR3 DNA follows: TGTGCCAGCAGTCAGAACAGGGGGCGCTACGAGCAGTACTTC.

In its sample, this clonotype was seen many times. The J gene is TRBJ2-6, the V gene TRBV12-3 or TRBV12-4; D is unresolved. The CDR3 has 16 amino acids. Trimming took 3 bases from V and 0 from J, leaving 9 bases between them. Here the CDR3 reads CASSFFRLSGANVLTF. CDR3 DNA: TGTGCCAGCAGTTTCTTTCGGCTCTCTGGGGCCAACGTCCTGACTTTC.

Ten or more counts support this clonotype. The chain combines TRBV28 with TRBJ1-3, with D possibly matching TRBD1 (6 bases). V was pared by 6 bases and J by 1 base, with 13 bases between. Per the germline V gene, CDR1 is MDHEN and CDR2 is SYDVKM. The CDR3 runs 15 residues. The CDR3 protein is CASRSQQGSGNTIYF. The CDR3 DNA follows: TGTGCCAGCAGGTCTCAACAGGGTTCTGGAAACACCATATATTTT.

On this clonotype itself: One base away lies a much larger clone, so this may be a sequencing read error. The gene calls are TRBV3-1 and TRBJ1-6; 11 positions match TRBD1. V lost 5 bases to trimming and J lost 8 bases; unmatched junction nucleotides: 5. CDR3 length: 15 amino acids. Germline-derived CDR1 and CDR2 are LGHDT and YNNKEL (reference sequence). The CDR3 loop reads CASSARTGGDSPLHF. The CDR3 region has the DNA TGTGCCAGCAGCGCCCGGACAGGGGGCGATTCACCCCTCCACTTT.

This clonotype has just a few counts. The V gene is TRBV7-2, the J gene TRBJ2-2, with a tentative D call TRBD1 (5 bases). The germline V gene has CDR1 SGHTA and CDR2 FQGNSA. V lost 5 bases and J 6 bases, leaving 16 bases between the germline ends. There are 15 residues in the CDR3. As DNA, the CDR3 is TGTGCCAGCAGCGCCCAGGGCGTGGGCGCCGGGGAGCTGTTTTTT. Protein product: CASSAQGVGAGELFF.

The table lists this clonotype with a few counts. This CDR3 is CASSGTGDRGYTF. The CDR3 region has the DNA TGTGCCAGCAGCGGGACAGGGGATCGGGGCTACACCTTC. This chain joins TRBV6-8 and TRBJ1-2; 10 bases agree with TRBD1. CDR3 length: 13 residues. The V gene end was trimmed by 6 bases and the J gene end by 8 bases; junction bases not matched to a gene: 6. Germline V gene lookup returns CDR1 MNHGY and CDR2 SAAAGT.

V and J are TRBV27 and TRBJ2-7; D uncertain. Trimming pared 5 bases from V and 6 bases from J, leaving 17 bases between. CDR1 MNHEY and CDR2 SMNVEV come from the germline V gene (reference sequence). This CDR3 is built from 14 residues. CDR3: CASSPRDPRGEQYF. In nucleotides, the CDR3 is TGTGCCAGCAGTCCGCGAGACCCTCGAGGCGAGCAGTACTTC.

This clonotype has a handful of counts. The chain recombines TRBV7-8 with TRBJ2-1; the match to TRBD2 covers 10 bases. Per germline, CDR1 SGHVS and CDR2 FQNEAQ. The CDR3 covers 15 residues. The V segment lost 5 bases and the J segment 6 bases; nucleotides outside the gene matches: 7. The CDR3 here is CASSAGLAASNEQFF. In nucleotides, the CDR3 is TGTGCCAGCAGCGCCGGACTAGCGGCCTCCAATGAGCAGTTCTTC.

This clonotype was seen more than once but under ten times. This chain joins TRBV20-1 and TRBJ1-2, with 7 bases identical to TRBD1. The V gene's germline CDR1 is DFQATT and CDR2 SNEGSKA (reference sequence). Trimming removed 3 bases from V and 5 bases from J; junction bases left unmatched: 9. CDR3 size: 14 residues. CDR3 coding DNA: TGCAGTGCTAGCCCGGGACAGCCCAGATATGGCTACACCTTC. Its translation is CSASPGQPRYGYTF.

CDR3 protein: CASSPLVRASTEAFF. The CDR3, as DNA: TGTGCCAGCAGCCCTCTAGTGCGGGCCAGCACTGAAGCTTTCTTT. J is TRBJ1-1 and V is TRBV7-9; D is unresolved. Germline loops: CDR1 SEHNR, CDR2 FQNEAQ (reference sequence). V lost 5 bases, J lost 4 bases, and 17 bases lay in between. The CDR3 is made up of 15 amino acids.

This clonotype was detected many times. The gene calls are TRBV7-2 and TRBJ2-7; TRBD2 is a possible D gene (5 bases). V shed 1 base and J shed 3 bases, with 13 bases lying between them. Germline assignment: CDR1 SGHTA and CDR2 FQGNSA. This CDR3 is 15 amino acids long. The CDR3 nucleotides read TGTGCCAGCAGCTTAGTGGCGGGTCTCCTCTACGAGCAGTACTTC. Translated: CASSLVAGLLYEQYF.

The gene calls are TRBV28 and TRBJ2-5, with 9 bases aligning to TRBD1. With V trimmed by 6 bases and J by 4 bases, 6 bases remained unmatched. Germline CDR1 MDHEN, CDR2 SYDVKM. The CDR3 consists of 14 residues. The CDR3 DNA reads as TGTGCCAGCAGAAGGACAGGGGATATAGAGACCCAGTACTTC. This sequence encodes CASRRTGDIETQYF.

This clonotype was seen repeatedly, ten times or more. The chain recombines TRBV11-2 with TRBJ2-7; D possibly corresponds to TRBD2 (7 bases). The CDR3 loop spans 16 amino acids. Germline V CDR1 and CDR2: SGHAT, FQNNGV. The ends were cut back, 5 bases at V and 4 bases at J, with 21 bases in the middle. The CDR3 loop reads CASSPPWAGAGYEQYF. CDR3 nucleotides: TGTGCCAGCAGCCCACCCTGGGCGGGGGCAGGGTACGAGCAGTACTTC.

This clonotype was picked up many times. This chain links TRBV7-8 with TRBJ2-5; 9 bases line up with TRBD2. In germline, CDR1 is SGHVS, CDR2 FQNEAQ. The ends lost 5 bases at V and 2 bases at J; junction bases unmatched: 9. This CDR3 is 16 amino acids long. The CDR3 DNA reads as TGTGCCAGCAGCCCGAGACGACTAGCGGTACAAGAGACCCAGTACTTC. Translating it yields CASSPRRLAVQETQYF. The full variable domain, in which reference TRBV7-8 and TRBJ2-5 provide the parts outside the CDR3, is GAGVSQSPRYKVAKRGQDVALRCDPISGHVSLFWYQQALGQGPEFLTYFQNEAQLDKSGLPSDRFFAERPEGSVSTLKIQRTQQEDSAVYLCASSPRRLAVQETQYFGPGTRLLVL.

The V and J genes are TRBV20-1 and TRBJ1-2, with D perhaps TRBD1 (6 bases). The V gene lost 5 bases and the J gene lost 2 bases, with 12 bases spanning the gap. The CDR3 is 13 residues long. CDR1 and CDR2 (germline): DFQATT, SNEGSKA (reference sequence). The CDR3 nucleotides are TGCAGTGCTGGGGGGGCCGTGAACTATGGCTACACCTTC. Amino acid sequence: CSAGGAVNYGYTF.

This clonotype was observed many times. The V call is TRBV7-2, the J call TRBJ2-5; TRBD2 might be the D (6 bases). The CDR3 runs to 14 residues. Trimming stripped 5 bases from V and 5 bases from J, with 15 bases between. The germline V gene encodes CDR1 SGHTA and CDR2 FQGNSA. The CDR3 DNA follows: TGTGCCAGCAGCCCCATGGGCAGCGGGGAGACCCAGTACTTC. It translates to CASSPMGSGETQYF.

This clonotype showed up many times. The chain uses TRBV2 and TRBJ2-2; 8 bases line up with TRBD1. Per germline, CDR1 SNHLY and CDR2 FYNNEI. V dropped 7 bases and J dropped 4; count of bases not matched to a gene: 2. The CDR3 has 13 residues. The CDR3, as DNA: TGTGCCAGCACCGGACAGGGCACCGGGGAGCTGTTTTTT. Translation gives CASTGQGTGELFF.

The chain joins TRBV18 to TRBJ1-1; the match to TRBD1 covers 11 bases. There are 16 residues in the CDR3. V shed 5 bases and J 5 bases; nucleotides not matched to a gene: 10. Germline V gene sequence: CDR1 KGHSH, CDR2 LQKENI. The CDR3 region has the DNA TGTGCCAGCTCAGCTTCCCCGGGACAGGGGGAAACTGAAGCTTTCTTT. Its translation is CASSASPGQGETEAFF.

The table lists this clonotype with many counts. The chain combines TRBV7-2 with TRBJ2-2, with a possible D match to TRBD2 (5 bases). CDR1 and CDR2 from the germline V gene are SGHTA and FQGNSA. V lost 7 bases, J lost 6 bases, and 15 bases lay in between. The length of the CDR3 is 14 residues. In nucleotides, the CDR3 is TGTGCCAGCATCCCCGGGGTTGGAGCCGGGGAGCTGTTTTTT. Its translation: CASIPGVGAGELFF.

This clonotype was detected ten times or more. This chain joins TRBV6-6 and TRBJ2-1; possible D gene TRBD2, 5 bases. V lost 8 bases to trimming and J lost 0 bases, with 14 bases between them. The length of the CDR3 is 15 residues. Germline V lookup: CDR1 MNHNY, CDR2 SVGAGI (reference sequence). In DNA, the CDR3 is TGTGCCAGCGTTTCTCAGCGGAGCTCCTACAATGAGCAGTTCTTC. The encoded protein is CASVSQRSSYNEQFF.

A few counts support this clonotype. J is TRBJ1-2 and V is TRBV5-1; 7 bases match TRBD1. V trimming: 0 bases; J trimming: 7 bases; junction bases outside the gene matches: 12. This CDR3 contains 16 residues. CDR1 is SGHRS and CDR2 is YFSETQ in the germline V gene. The CDR3 region has the DNA TGCGCCAGCAGCTTGGAAGCCGCCGGGACAGAAGGTGGCTACACCTTC. Translation: CASSLEAAGTEGGYTF. Based on the CDR3 plus reference TRBV5-1 and TRBJ1-2, the full variable domain is KAGVTQTPRYLIKTRGQQVTLSCSPISGHRSVSWYQQTPGQGLQFLFEYFSETQRNKGNFPGRFSGRQFSNSRSEMNVSTLELGDSALYLCASSLEAAGTEGGYTFGSGTRLTVV.

Ten or more counts support this clonotype. The chain joins TRBV19 to TRBJ1-5; TRBD1 aligns across 7 bases. Germline V gene data show CDR1 as LNHDA and CDR2 as SQIVND (reference sequence). With V trimmed by 4 bases and J by 1 base, 7 bases remained unmatched. The CDR3 has 16 amino acids. CDR3: CASSNRQGLSNQPQHF. For the CDR3, the DNA is TGTGCCAGTAGTAACCGACAGGGCTTAAGCAATCAGCCCCAGCATTTT.

This clonotype was recorded a few times. One junction end does not reproduce the germline sequence, and a read error may be involved. The gene calls are TRBV28 and TRBJ2-2; no reliable D call. Germline-derived CDR1 and CDR2 are MDHEN and SYDVKM. The CDR3 runs 15 residues. The CDR3 DNA reads TGTGCCAGCAGATTATACCTCGCGAACACCGGGGAGCTGTTTTTT. Translation: CASRLYLANTGELFF.

A few counts support this clonotype. V and J are TRBV20-1 and TRBJ1-5; a weak D match, TRBD1 (6 bases). The CDR3 sequence is 13 residues long. Trimming stripped 4 bases from V and 3 bases from J, with 10 bases between. Germline V gene sequence: CDR1 DFQATT, CDR2 SNEGSKA (reference sequence). The CDR3 spells CSAKGGINQPQHF. The CDR3 DNA follows: TGCAGTGCTAAGGGGGGGATCAATCAGCCCCAGCATTTT.